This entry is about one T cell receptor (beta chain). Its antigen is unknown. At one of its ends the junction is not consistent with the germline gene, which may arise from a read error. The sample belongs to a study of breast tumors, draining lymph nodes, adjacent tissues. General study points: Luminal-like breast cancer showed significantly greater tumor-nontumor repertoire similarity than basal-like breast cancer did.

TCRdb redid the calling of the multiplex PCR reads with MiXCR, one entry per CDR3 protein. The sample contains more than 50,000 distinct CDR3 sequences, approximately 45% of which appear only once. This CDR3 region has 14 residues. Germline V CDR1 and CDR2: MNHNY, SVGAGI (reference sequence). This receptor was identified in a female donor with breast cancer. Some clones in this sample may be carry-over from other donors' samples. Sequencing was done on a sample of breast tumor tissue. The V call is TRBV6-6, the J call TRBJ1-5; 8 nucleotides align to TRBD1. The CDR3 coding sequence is TGTGCCAGCAGTCTACAGGGGGTAAGTTTTCCCCAGCACTTT. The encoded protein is CASSLQGVSFPQHF.